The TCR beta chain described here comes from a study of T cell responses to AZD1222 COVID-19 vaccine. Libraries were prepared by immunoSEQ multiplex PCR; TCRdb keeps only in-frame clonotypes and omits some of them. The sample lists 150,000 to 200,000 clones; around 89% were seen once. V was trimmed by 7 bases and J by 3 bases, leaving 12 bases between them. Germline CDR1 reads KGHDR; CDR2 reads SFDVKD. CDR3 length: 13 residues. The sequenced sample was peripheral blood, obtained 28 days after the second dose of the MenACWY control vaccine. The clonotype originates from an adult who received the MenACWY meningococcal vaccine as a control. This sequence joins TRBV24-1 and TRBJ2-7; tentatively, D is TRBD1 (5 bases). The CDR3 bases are TGTGCCACCAGCAGGGCTAGTGTCTACGAGCAGTACTTC. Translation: CATSRASVYEQYF.